This TCR beta chain is drawn from a study of blood T cell repertoires in COVID-19. TCRdb's table, derived via immunoSEQ multiplex PCR, lists solely in-frame clones and lacks some. The data hold under 200,000 clones, with roughly 80% observed a single time. This CDR3 spans 14 amino acids. V was cut by 5 bases and J by 8 bases, with 18 bases left in between. Germline V gene lookup returns CDR1 SGHAT and CDR2 FQDESV (reference sequence). Sequenced material: peripheral blood. The chain links TRBV11-1 to TRBJ1-2; D is perhaps TRBD1 (6 bases). This TCR was sampled from a woman aged 40 to 55 with COVID-19, enrolled during active disease. The CDR3 coding sequence is TGTGCCAGCAGCCCATCCCGGACACAGGGAGGCTACACCTTC. Its protein product is CASSPSRTQGGYTF. Together with reference TRBV11-1 and TRBJ1-2, the CDR3 gives the full variable domain: EAEVAQSPRYKITEKSQAVAFWCDPISGHATLYWYRQILGQGPELLVQFQDESVVDDSQLPKDRFSAERLKGVDSTLKIQPAELGDSAMYLCASSPSRTQGGYTFGSGTRLTVV.